This T cell receptor beta chain was sequenced during a study of CXCR3-negative and CXCR3-positive naive CD8 T cells. Those CD8+ T cells considered naive were CD45RO-CCR7+CD27+CD95-. Study-wide findings and caveats: The naive subsets expressed comparable surface CD5, and the authors inferred TCR strength from TRB CDR3 properties. Both naive subsets showed comparably high diversity, and memory CD8+ cells showed much lower diversity. When CXCR3-positive naive cells were set against CXCR3-negative naive cells, the former had more hydrophobic TRB CDR3s.

CDR1 is SEHNR, CDR2 FQNEAQ, per germline (reference sequence). The CDR3 has 14 amino acids. The libraries of TRB cDNA were prepared using 5' RACE with UMI labels. TCRdb re-called the 5' RACE reads, yielding one record per CDR3 amino acid sequence without DNA. The sample includes about 98,000 distinct CDR3 sequences. A note on this clonotype: The antigen is not known.

The chain couples TRBV7-9 to TRBJ2-3; without DNA, the TCRdb call of TRBD2 cannot be checked. This sequence was found in a human donor in good health. Some clones in this sample may be carry-over from other donors' samples. The sequencing input was naive CXCR3+ CD8+ T cells from blood. The sample's subset: CD45RO-CCR7+CD27+CD95- naive CD8+ T cells expressing CXCR3 (TNR3+). Here the CDR3 reads CASSLLLAGGAQYF.